This T cell receptor beta chain was profiled in a study of T cells in Graves' hyperthyroidism and ophthalmopathy. Study in general: Upon initial diagnosis and before any treatment, peripheral blood was collected.

Amplification of TCR beta CDR3 regions was performed using RNA transcripts as template. RT-PCR in the first round (using the HTBI primer set) targeted the TCR CDR3. TCRdb redid the calling of the multiplex PCR reads with MiXCR, one entry per CDR3 protein. The sample consists of some 440,000 distinct CDR3 sequences, 15% to 19% of them appearing once. V was cut by 6 bases and J by 1 base, with 18 bases left in between. CDR1 MNHEY and CDR2 SVGEGT come from the germline V gene. CDR3 length: 16 amino acids. This clonotype has at least ten counts. Sequencing was performed on blood. The chain couples TRBV6-2 or TRBV6-3 to TRBJ1-1, with D perhaps TRBD1 (6 bases). The receptor comes from a woman under 30 with Graves' hyperthyroidism. Here the CDR3 DNA reads TGTGCCAGCAGCCCCTCGGGGGGCGTTTCGAACACTGAAGCTTTCTTT. The encoded protein is CASSPSGGVSNTEAFF.